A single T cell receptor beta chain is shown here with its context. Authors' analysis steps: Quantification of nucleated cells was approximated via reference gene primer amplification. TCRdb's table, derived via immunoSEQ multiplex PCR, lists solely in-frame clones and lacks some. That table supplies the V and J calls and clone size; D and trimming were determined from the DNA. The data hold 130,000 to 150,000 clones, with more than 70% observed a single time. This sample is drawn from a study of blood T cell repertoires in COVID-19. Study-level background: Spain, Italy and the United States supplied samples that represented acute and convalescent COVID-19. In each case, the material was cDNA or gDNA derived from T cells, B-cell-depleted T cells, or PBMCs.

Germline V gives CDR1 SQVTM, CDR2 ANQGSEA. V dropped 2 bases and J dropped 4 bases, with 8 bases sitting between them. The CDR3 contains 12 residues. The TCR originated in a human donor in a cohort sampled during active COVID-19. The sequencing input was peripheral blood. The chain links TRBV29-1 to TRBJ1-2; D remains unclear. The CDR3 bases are TGCAGCGTTGAACTAGGGAGCTATGGCTACACCTTC. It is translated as CSVELGSYGYTF.